The 27 T cell receptor beta chains below all came from one sample that was sequenced in a study of technical replicates of blood from several donors. Sequenced by immunoSEQ multiplex PCR; TCRdb stores in-frame clones only, minus some. The profile shows around 65,000 clones, over 75% of them singletons. Source material: PBMCs. The receptors were sampled from a human donor in good health. Some clones in this sample may be carry-over from other donors' samples.

V and J are TRBV5-6 and TRBJ2-3, with 8 bases fitting TRBD1. Germline lookup yields CDR1 SGHDT and CDR2 YYEEEE. Trimming took 3 bases from V and 9 from J; bases not matched to a gene: 12. This CDR3 spans 15 amino acids. The CDR3 nucleotides are TGTGCCAGCAGCTATCTGGGACAGGTACAGGGGACGCAGTATTTT. Protein sequence: CASSYLGQVQGTQYF.

This clone showed up just once. The CDR3 DNA sequence: TGCGCCAGCAGCCCCGGGACTCCAGGGGGAACCCAGTACTTC. Translating gives CASSPGTPGGTQYF. This rearrangement joins TRBV5-1 to TRBJ2-5, with TRBD1 as a possible D gene (7 bases). V lost 4 bases and J lost 8, with 18 bases in between. Germline V lookup: CDR1 SGHRS, CDR2 YFSETQ. There are 14 residues in the CDR3.

The chain has TRBV9 and TRBJ1-1; 7 nucleotides align to TRBD1. The ends lost 3 bases at V and 0 bases at J; junction bases unmatched: 8. The CDR3 runs 16 residues. Per the germline V gene, CDR1 is SGDLS and CDR2 is YYNGEE. CDR3 coding DNA: TGTGCCAGCAGCGCGGGACAGCCCTACTTGAACACTGAAGCTTTCTTT. This gives the protein CASSAGQPYLNTEAFF. Full variable domain (rest looked up from reference TRBV9 and TRBJ1-1): DSGVTQTPKHLITATGQRVTLRCSPRSGDLSVYWYQQSLDQGLQFLIQYYNGEERAKGNILERFSAQQFPDLHSELNLSSLELGDSALYFCASSAGQPYLNTEAFFGQGTRLTVV.

The chain couples TRBV15 to TRBJ2-1, with 7 bases matching TRBD2. This CDR3 comprises 14 residues. The V segment lost 5 bases and the J segment 1 base; nucleotides outside the gene matches: 2. Germline V gene data show CDR1 as LNHNV and CDR2 as YYDKDF (reference sequence). In DNA form, the CDR3 reads TGTGCCACCAGCGGGGGGGGGTCCTACAATGAGCAGTTCTTC. Amino acids: CATSGGGSYNEQFF. The entire variable domain, with the rest obtained from reference TRBV15 and TRBJ2-1, is as follows: DAMVIQNPRYQVTQFGKPVTLSCSQTLNHNVMYWYQQKSSQAPKLLFHYYDKDFNNEADTPDNFQSRRPNTSFCFLDIRSPGLGDTAMYLCATSGGGSYNEQFFGPGTRLTVL.

Turning to this clone: Its ends do not fully match the called genes, so a read error is possible. The J gene is TRBJ2-5, the V gene TRBV7-7; the D gene is possibly TRBD2 (5 bases). The CDR3 runs 13 residues. CDR1 and CDR2 from the germline V gene are SSHAT and FNYEAQ (reference sequence). This chain's CDR3 is CTSSEGVGETQYF. The CDR3 DNA reads TGTACCAGCAGCGAGGGAGTGGGAGAGACCCAGTACTTC.

This sequence joins TRBV7-9 and TRBJ1-5; possible D gene TRBD1, 6 bases. V dropped 8 bases and J dropped 6 bases, with 11 bases sitting between them. The CDR3 is 12 amino acids. Germline loops: CDR1 SEHNR, CDR2 FQNEAQ (reference sequence). The CDR3 nucleotides read TGTGCCAGCGGGAGGGGGAGTCAGCCCCAGCATTTT. This sequence encodes CASGRGSQPQHF.

Turning to this clone: A read error may account for a junction end that differs from germline. V is TRBV18 and J is TRBJ1-2; tentatively, D is TRBD1 (5 bases). The CDR3 consists of 14 residues. CDR1 KGHSH and CDR2 LQKENI come from the germline V gene. The CDR3 nucleotides read TGTGCCAGCTCACCACTGGGGCAAAACTCTGGCTACACCTTC. This codes for CASSPLGQNSGYTF.

In its sample, this clone was seen once. The chain has TRBV19 and TRBJ2-1; 9 positions agree with TRBD2. The V and J ends lost 3 bases and 14 bases, in that order; junction bases with no gene match: 11. The CDR3 sequence is 14 residues long. The V gene's germline CDR1 is LNHDA and CDR2 SQIVND (reference sequence). The CDR3 DNA reads TGTGCCAGTAGTATGTCCCCGGGGCTAGCGGGAAAGTTCTTC. It specifies CASSMSPGLAGKFF.

This chain links TRBV4-1 with TRBJ1-1; TRBD1 matches 7 bases. V lost 1 base, J lost 4 bases, and 6 bases stayed unmatched. Germline CDR1 and CDR2: MGHRA and YSYEKL. CDR3 size: 15 residues. CDR3 loop: CASSQGDRAITEAFF. CDR3 nucleotides: TGCGCCAGCAGCCAAGGCGACAGGGCGATCACTGAAGCTTTCTTT.

The gene calls are TRBV5-5 and TRBJ1-2; possibly TRBD1 for D (6 bases). This CDR3 is built from 12 residues. V was pared by 4 bases and J by 8 bases, with 12 bases between. CDR1 and CDR2 (germline): SGHKS, YYEKEE (reference sequence). The CDR3 region is CASSRTGFGYTF. For the CDR3, the DNA is TGTGCCAGCAGCAGAACAGGGTTCGGCTACACCTTC.

The chain carries TRBV11-2 and TRBJ1-6; the D gene is possibly TRBD1 (5 bases). V lost 1 base to trimming and J lost 5 bases, with 6 bases between them. The CDR3 totals 14 residues. Germline CDR1 SGHAT, CDR2 FQNNGV. The CDR3 DNA sequence: TGTGCCAGCAGCTTAGCGGGGGATAATTCACCCCTCCACTTT. Its translation: CASSLAGDNSPLHF.

The count of this clone is one. This sequence joins TRBV10-3 and TRBJ2-7; 13 bases are shared with TRBD2. Germline V lookup: CDR1 ENHRY, CDR2 SYGVKD. CDR3 length: 15 residues. Unmatched junction bases numbered 4, after V lost 6 bases and J lost 2 bases. The CDR3: CAISAGLAGPYEQYF. The DNA of the CDR3 is TGTGCCATCAGCGCGGGACTAGCGGGACCCTACGAGCAGTACTTC.

The J gene is TRBJ1-2, the V gene TRBV19; 7 positions agree with TRBD1. The CDR3 runs 14 residues. V shed 3 bases, J shed 4 bases, and the junction held 5 bases outside the gene matches. Germline CDR1 reads LNHDA; CDR2 reads SQIVND (reference sequence). CDR3 in DNA: TGTGCCAGTAGTATTGGACAGGAAACCTATGGCTACACCTTC. Amino acid sequence: CASSIGQETYGYTF. Together with reference TRBV19 and TRBJ1-2, the CDR3 gives the full variable domain: DGGITQSPKYLFRKEGQNVTLSCEQNLNHDAMYWYRQDPGQGLRLIYYSQIVNDFQKGDIAEGYSVSREKKESFPLTVTSAQKNPTAFYLCASSIGQETYGYTFGSGTRLTVV.

The chain uses TRBV5-1 and TRBJ1-2, with 9 positions matching TRBD1. The germline CDR1 and CDR2 sequences are SGHRS and YFSETQ. Losses at the gene ends were 3 bases for V and 4 bases for J; bases not matched to a gene: 7. The CDR3 consists of 15 residues. In DNA form, the CDR3 reads TGCGCCAGCAGCTCCCAGACAGGGGGGAGCTATGGCTACACCTTC. Protein product: CASSSQTGGSYGYTF. The full variable domain, rest sourced from reference TRBV5-1 and TRBJ1-2, is KAGVTQTPRYLIKTRGQQVTLSCSPISGHRSVSWYQQTPGQGLQFLFEYFSETQRNKGNFPGRFSGRQFSNSRSEMNVSTLELGDSALYLCASSSQTGGSYGYTFGSGTRLTVV.

This clone occurred once. The rearrangement links TRBV7-2 to TRBJ2-1, with D possibly being TRBD1 (6 bases). V was pared by 5 bases and J by 8 bases, with 19 bases between. CDR1 and CDR2 from the germline V gene are SGHTA and FQGNSA. This CDR3 is built from 15 residues. The CDR3 DNA is TGTGCCAGCAGCACAGACTGGGGGCGGTGGGATGAGCAGTTCTTC. It codes for CASSTDWGRWDEQFF.

The CDR3 here is CASSSRDRVKAYNEQFF. The CDR3 DNA follows: TGCGCCAGCAGCTCTCGGGACAGGGTTAAGGCCTACAATGAGCAGTTCTTC. The V and J genes are TRBV5-1 and TRBJ2-1; 9 bases match TRBD1. The J segment lost 2 bases and the V segment lost 3 bases, leaving 9 bases of the junction unmatched. Germline CDR1 reads SGHRS; CDR2 reads YFSETQ. The CDR3 length is 17 residues.

This clone was seen a single time. The rearrangement joins TRBV5-1 to TRBJ2-1, with 10 bases aligning to TRBD2. The junction had 6 bases not matched to a gene; V was cut back by 2 bases and J by 7 bases. CDR3 length equals 15 residues. The germline V gene encodes CDR1 SGHRS and CDR2 YFSETQ. The DNA for the CDR3 is TGCGCCAGCAGCTTAATCAGCGGGAGGGAGAATGAGCAGTTCTTC. This encodes CASSLISGRENEQFF. Using reference TRBV5-1 and TRBJ2-1 for the parts outside the CDR3, the full variable domain is KAGVTQTPRYLIKTRGQQVTLSCSPISGHRSVSWYQQTPGQGLQFLFEYFSETQRNKGNFPGRFSGRQFSNSRSEMNVSTLELGDSALYLCASSLISGRENEQFFGPGTRLTVL.

The chain is built from TRBV5-4 and TRBJ2-4; 7 bases map to TRBD2. J lost 4 bases, V lost 0 bases, and 7 bases had no gene match. The germline CDR1 and CDR2 sequences are SGHNT and YYREEE (reference sequence). The CDR3 has 16 amino acids. The CDR3 here is CASSLGREWGKNIQYF. DNA for the CDR3: TGTGCCAGCAGCTTGGGGCGGGAGTGGGGGAAAAACATTCAGTACTTC.

This chain joins TRBV4-2 and TRBJ1-3, with D unclear. Per the germline V gene, CDR1 is LGHNA and CDR2 is YNFKEQ. The V and J ends lost 0 bases and 0 bases respectively, with 9 bases between them. CDR3 size: 16 residues. The CDR3 DNA is TGTGCCAGCAGCCAAGATCCGGTATTCTCTGGAAACACCATATATTTT. Protein: CASSQDPVFSGNTIYF.

As DNA, the CDR3 is TGCGCCAGCAGTCACGGACAGTCGGGTCGAAGCTACACCTTC. Translated: CASSHGQSGRSYTF. V usage is TRBV23-1 and J usage is TRBJ1-2; D is perhaps TRBD1 (6 bases). TRBV23-1 is identified as an open reading frame with a role that is uncertain. This CDR3 is built from 14 residues. V was trimmed by 3 bases and J by 9 bases, leaving 17 bases between them.

This sequence joins TRBV30 and TRBJ1-2; D call uncertain. The CDR3 totals 10 residues. Germline values: CDR1 GTSNPN, CDR2 SVGIG (reference sequence). Trimming removed 5 bases from V and 7 bases from J, with 8 bases in between. In DNA, the CDR3 is TGTGCCTGGGAAGAGGGTGGCTACACCTTC. Protein: CAWEEGGYTF. The full variable domain, completed using reference TRBV30 and TRBJ1-2, is SQTIHQWPATLVQPVGSPLSLECTVEGTSNPNLYWYRQAAGRGLQLLFYSVGIGQISSEVPQNLSASRPQDRQFILSSKKLLLSDSGFYLCAWEEGGYTFGSGTRLTVV.

The rearrangement links TRBV5-1 to TRBJ2-5; no clear D. Germline V gene lookup returns CDR1 SGHRS and CDR2 YFSETQ. The CDR3 is 13 residues long. The V end was cut by 5 bases, the J end by 3 bases, with 11 bases between. The CDR3 DNA reads TGCGCCAGCAGTCCGGGTTTGAAAGAGACCCAGTACTTC. Translation: CASSPGLKETQYF.

The V gene is TRBV7-2, the J gene TRBJ2-2, with 14 bases identical to TRBD2. The CDR3 is 17 residues long. Looked up from germline, CDR1 is SGHTA and CDR2 is FQGNSA. The V segment lost 5 bases and the J segment 6 bases; nucleotides outside the gene matches: 8. This CDR3 is CASSLGLAGASAGELFF. The CDR3 coding sequence is TGTGCCAGCAGCCTGGGACTAGCGGGAGCCTCGGCCGGGGAGCTGTTTTTT.

The chain employs TRBV27 and TRBJ2-7, with D tentatively TRBD1 (6 bases). The V end lost 2 bases, the J end lost 6 bases, and 17 bases lay between the germline ends. CDR3 size: 15 residues. Per the germline V gene, CDR1 is MNHEY and CDR2 is SMNVEV (reference sequence). The CDR3 nucleotides read TGTGCCAGCAGTTTAACCCGACAGGAAGCGAGCGAGCAGTACTTC. Residues: CASSLTRQEASEQYF.

This clone has a single count. V and J are TRBV6-5 and TRBJ2-7; D is perhaps TRBD2 (6 bases). Germline V lookup: CDR1 MNHEY, CDR2 SVGAGI. The CDR3 consists of 12 residues. Trimming took off 6 bases at V and 0 bases at J, with 6 bases between the two ends. Written as DNA, the CDR3 is TGTGCCAGCAGGGGACTCTCCTACGAGCAGTACTTC. Protein: CASRGLSYEQYF.

This chain connects TRBV19 to TRBJ1-1, with 7 positions matching TRBD1. The V and J ends lost 5 bases and 7 bases, in that order; junction bases with no gene match: 1. Germline lookup yields CDR1 LNHDA and CDR2 SQIVND (reference sequence). CDR3 length: 11 residues. The CDR3 here is CASSRQGEAFF. CDR3 sequence (DNA): TGTGCCAGTAGTCGACAGGGTGAAGCTTTCTTT.

The chain combines TRBV11-3 with TRBJ2-2; maybe TRBD1 (6 bases). V was clipped by 5 bases and J by 8 bases, with 15 bases between them. This CDR3 has 14 residues. Germline CDR1 reads SGHNT; CDR2 reads YENEEA. The CDR3 region has the DNA TGTGCCAGCAGCGATAAAGGGGGTACAGGGGAGCTGTTTTTT. Protein sequence: CASSDKGGTGELFF.